This TCR beta chain was documented in a study of shared clonotypes between healthy human individuals (dated by TCRdb to 2018 to 2020). Concerning the study at large: Three men and a couple of women, aged 18 to 49 years, made up the cohort. The study deeply sequenced blood TCR repertoires of about 5 healthy adults to estimate repertoire size and the extent of clonotype sharing between individuals. To increase sequencing depth and limit assay-specific biases, different laboratories used diverse techniques to prepare libraries and sequence TCR repertoires. Each donor's leukapheresis produced roughly between roughly 0.85 and 9.5 billion PBMCs.

This clone occurred once. Its antigen is currently not known. Base qualities are not at hand, and no much larger clone is one base apart. Donors were healthy HIV-negative adults with no recently reported acute infections or vaccinations. Every donor was a Caucasian adult residing in Nashville, Tennessee, USA. For unsorted samples, tens of millions of PBMCs were counted and genomic DNA was extracted with the QIAamp DNA Blood Mini kit. Blood was collected by leukapheresis, and PBMCs were isolated by Ficoll-Histopaque density gradient centrifugation and then cryopreserved in liquid nitrogen vapor phase. Beyond this particular receptor, the publication reports: Based on pairwise subsampling, the degree of clonotype sharing among donors was expected to be affected by sequencing depth. The small number of donors limited the genetic and exposure-history diversity represented. Sampling was restricted to blood, and TCR repertoires in tissues likely differ from the TCR repertoires found in blood.

TCR CDR3 regions were amplified from genomic DNA by multiplex PCR using the deep immunoSEQ assay. Extracted genomic DNA from each cell subset was distributed evenly across all wells of several immunoSEQ 96-well plates, and each plate was treated as a replicate. For unsorted PBMC, approximately 0.3 ug of genomic DNA, equivalent to about 30,000 T cell genomes, went into each replicate PCR. Genomic DNA from unsorted PBMC was sequenced over ten immunoSEQ deep assay plates. Purified libraries were measured with a Qubit 3.0 fluorometer, size-checked on a Bioanalyzer 2100, and measured again with the KAPA Library Quantification kit. Every immunoSEQ 96-well plate was sequenced on a dedicated single-read 150-cycle Illumina NextSeq 550 flow cell. Per the authors' processing: Because the immunoSEQ output included only junctional sequences and no quality scores, the filtering could not be the same as the filtering used for full-length reads. Sequences were annotated with PyIR, a Python wrapper for IgBLAST v1.9, and V/J genes and CDR3 were assigned using IMGT germline references. Reads were filtered out if the reads had weak V/J assignments (E-value above 1e-6), no CDR3, stop codons, out-of-frame junctions, or ambiguous translated residues. V3J clonotypes were defined as sequences sharing an identical inferred V gene, J gene, and CDR3 amino acid sequence. Percentage overlap between repertoires was calculated by dividing the number of shared unique clonotypes by the size of the smaller repertoire. Richness of each repertoire was evaluated using RTK rarefaction, the Chao1 estimator, and Recon v2.1 estimates of unobserved clonotypes. Held by TCRdb, this immuneACCESS table contains in-frame sequences only and omits some clones. Under half of the omission traces to an unresolved V gene where checked; the cause of the rest is unknown. V and J calls and clone size are copied from that table; D and trimming were computed from the DNA. This sample has about 480,000 clones in its table, and 60% to 85% of those were observed once. The top ten clones comprise over 10% of the sample.

Via the germline V gene, CDR1 is LGHNA and CDR2 YNFKEQ. V is clipped by 1 base and J by 5 bases, and the sequence between their germline boundaries is 14 bases long. Inclusive of the bounding cysteine and phenylalanine, the CDR3 is 15 residues long. Only CDR3 DNA remains: 45 bases, in frame from the first base. The sample comprised PBMCs. Here the chain combines TRBV4-2 and TRBJ1-1; the D gene remains uncertain. This TCR was recovered from a middle-aged woman in good health. Some clones in this sample may be carry-over from other donors' samples. The bases are TGTGCCAGCAGCCAAGTGAGAGGGAGGGAGACTGAAGCTTTCTTT. Translated, this is CASSQVRGRETEAFF.